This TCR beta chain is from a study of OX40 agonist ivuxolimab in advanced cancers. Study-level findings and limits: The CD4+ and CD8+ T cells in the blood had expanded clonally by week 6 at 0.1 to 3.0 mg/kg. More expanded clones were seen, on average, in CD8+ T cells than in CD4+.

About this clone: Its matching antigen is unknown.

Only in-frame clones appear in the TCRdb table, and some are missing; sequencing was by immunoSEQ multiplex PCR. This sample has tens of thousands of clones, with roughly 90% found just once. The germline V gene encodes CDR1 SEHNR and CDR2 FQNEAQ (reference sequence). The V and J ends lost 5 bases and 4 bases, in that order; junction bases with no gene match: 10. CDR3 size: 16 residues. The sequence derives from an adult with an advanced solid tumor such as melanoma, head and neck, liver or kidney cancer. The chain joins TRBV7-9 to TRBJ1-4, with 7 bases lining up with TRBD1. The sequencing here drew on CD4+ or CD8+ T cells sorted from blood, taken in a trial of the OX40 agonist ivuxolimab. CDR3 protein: CASSDPRQGVNEKLFF. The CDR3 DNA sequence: TGTGCCAGCAGCGACCCCCGACAGGGCGTTAATGAAAAACTGTTTTTT.